This is a list of T cell receptor beta chains from one sample in a study of a mutant IDH1 vaccine in newly diagnosed glioma. TCRdb keeps only in-frame clones here, not all; method: immunoSEQ multiplex PCR. Among some 57,000 clones listed, around 80% were seen once. Their antigens are not known. The sample here was PBMCs, taken from a glioma patient whose treatment included an IDH1 peptide vaccine. Receptors were obtained from a woman between 40 and 50 years old with glioma. Some clones in this sample may be carry-over from other donors' samples. Each CDR3 is given with its conserved first and last residue. Each record gives: clone size, D gene, J gene, V gene, CDR3 protein, CDR3 DNA. A D gene is named only where the DNA matches it firmly. Clone sizes are given selectively: once, few, many, or a class where the clone is expanded.

size: NA
D: TRBD2
J: TRBJ2-1
V: TRBV5-6
CDR3: CASSLELAGAYNEQFF
DNA: TGTGCCAGCAGCTTGGAGCTAGCGGGCGCCTACAATGAGCAGTTCTTC

size: NA
D: NA
J: TRBJ2-5
V: TRBV9
CDR3: CASSAGGWETQYF
DNA: TGTGCCAGCAGCGCGGGGGGCTGGGAGACCCAGTACTTC

size: NA
D: TRBD1
J: TRBJ1-2
V: TRBV7-6
CDR3: CASSLRQGDGYTF
DNA: TGTGCCAGCAGCTTAAGACAGGGGGATGGCTACACCTTC

size: NA
D: TRBD1
J: TRBJ1-1
V: TRBV30
CDR3: CAWSRTGGTEAFF
DNA: TGTGCCTGGAGTAGGACAGGGGGCACTGAAGCTTTCTTT

size: NA
D: NA
J: TRBJ2-7
V: TRBV6-6
CDR3: CASSPGLGEQYF
DNA: TGTGCCAGCAGTCCCGGCCTTGGGGAGCAGTACTTC

size: NA
D: NA
J: TRBJ2-2
V: TRBV19
CDR3: CASHSDREGTGELFF
DNA: TGTGCCAGTCACTCGGACAGGGAGGGCACCGGGGAGCTGTTTTTT

size: NA
D: NA
J: TRBJ2-1
V: TRBV7-9
CDR3: CASSLGGTPWNEQFF
DNA: TGTGCCAGCAGCTTGGGGGGCACCCCTTGGAATGAGCAGTTCTTC

size: NA
D: TRBD1
J: TRBJ2-7
V: TRBV5-1
CDR3: CASSLATGGNYEQYF
DNA: TGCGCCAGCAGCTTGGCAACAGGGGGCAACTACGAGCAGTACTTC

size: few
D: TRBD1
J: TRBJ1-5
V: TRBV6-1
CDR3: CASRLDRVKNQPQHF
DNA: TGTGCCAGCAGACTCGACAGGGTAAAGAATCAGCCCCAGCATTTT

size: once
D: TRBD1
J: TRBJ2-6
V: TRBV30
CDR3: CASDRGSGANVLTF
DNA: TGTGCGTCGGACAGGGGGTCTGGGGCCAACGTCCTGACTTTC

size: NA
D: NA
J: TRBJ1-3
V: TRBV15
CDR3: CATSRGRAGGNTIYF
DNA: TGTGCCACCAGCAGAGGAAGGGCTGGTGGAAACACCATATATTTT

size: NA
D: TRBD1
J: TRBJ1-1
V: TRBV4-2
CDR3: CASSQNKGQGLTEAFF
DNA: TGTGCCAGCAGCCAAAATAAGGGACAGGGGTTGACTGAAGCTTTCTTT

size: NA
D: NA
J: TRBJ2-7
V: TRBV5-1
CDR3: CASSLEGSGAGTEQYF
DNA: TGCGCCAGCAGCTTGGAAGGTTCCGGGGCCGGCACCGAGCAGTACTTC

size: NA
D: NA
J: TRBJ1-6
V: TRBV6-1
CDR3: CASSDLREYNSPLHF
DNA: TGTGCCAGCAGTGATCTACGAGAATATAATTCACCCCTCCACTTT

size: medium-sized
D: NA
J: TRBJ1-1
V: TRBV10-3
CDR3: CAIRQGTEAFF
DNA: TGTGCCATCAGGCAGGGAACTGAAGCTTTCTTT

size: NA
D: TRBD1
J: TRBJ1-4
V: TRBV18
CDR3: CASSPTRYRDSNEKLFF
DNA: TGTGCCAGCTCACCCACACGATACCGGGACAGTAATGAAAAACTGTTTTTT

size: NA
D: NA
J: TRBJ2-2
V: TRBV29-1
CDR3: CSVDSGNTGELFF
DNA: TGCAGCGTTGACTCGGGGAACACCGGGGAGCTGTTTTTT

size: NA
D: NA
J: TRBJ1-1
V: TRBV15
CDR3: CATSRPGTLNTEAFF
DNA: TGTGCCACCAGCAGACCCGGGACACTGAACACTGAAGCTTTCTTT

size: once
D: NA
J: TRBJ2-3
V: TRBV6-1
CDR3: CASSPLTQYF
DNA: TGTGCCAGCAGTCCGCTTACGCAGTATTTT

size: NA
D: TRBD2
J: TRBJ2-3
V: TRBV30
CDR3: CAWGRPRGGDTQYF
DNA: TGTGCCTGGGGGCGCCCGCGGGGGGGGGATACGCAGTATTTT

size: once
D: TRBD1
J: TRBJ1-5
V: TRBV4-1
CDR3: CASSQEPGQYSNQPQHF
DNA: TGCGCCAGCAGCCAAGAGCCGGGACAGTATAGCAATCAGCCCCAGCATTTT

size: NA
D: NA
J: TRBJ1-1
V: TRBV11-2
CDR3: CASSSQGVRAFF
DNA: TGTGCCAGCAGCTCACAGGGTGTGAGAGCTTTCTTT

size: few
D: TRBD1
J: TRBJ1-1
V: TRBV18
CDR3: CASSPRDRAGDTEAFF
DNA: TGTGCCAGCTCACCGCGGGACAGGGCAGGGGACACTGAAGCTTTCTTT

size: NA
D: NA
J: TRBJ2-7
V: TRBV2
CDR3: CASKKTYEQYF
DNA: TGTGCCAGCAAAAAAACCTACGAGCAGTACTTC

size: NA
D: NA
J: TRBJ2-2
V: TRBV19
CDR3: CASCWRPNAGELFF
DNA: TGTGCCAGTTGCTGGAGGCCCAACGCCGGGGAGCTGTTTTTT

size: NA
D: TRBD1
J: TRBJ1-2
V: TRBV7-2
CDR3: CASKPTGNNGYTF
DNA: TGTGCCAGCAAGCCGACAGGGAATAATGGCTACACCTTC

size: NA
D: NA
J: TRBJ2-7
V: TRBV13
CDR3: CASSLGRAYEQYF
DNA: TGTGCCAGCAGCCTCGGACGGGCCTACGAGCAGTACTTC

size: once
D: TRBD1
J: TRBJ1-4
V: TRBV2
CDR3: CASRPGQGAVKLFF
DNA: TGTGCCAGCAGGCCGGGACAGGGGGCTGTAAAACTGTTTTTT

size: NA
D: NA
J: TRBJ2-7
V: TRBV14
CDR3: CASSQSGGATYEQYF
DNA: TGTGCCAGCAGCCAAAGTGGGGGGGCCACCTACGAGCAGTACTTC